The clone carrying this TCR beta chain was seen a few times. The sample, about 9.2 milliliters of peripheral blood, was drawn from each donor. The use of a sample-barcoded 5' primer and a J-beta primer mix characterized a second PCR of about 6 to 12 cycles. Each CDR3 protein gets one entry after TCRdb re-called the 5' RACE reads with MiXCR. Here the sample spans fewer than 2,000,000 distinct CDR3 sequences, approximately 40% being singletons. The record originates from a study of blood T cells in healthy people across ages. CDR1 is SGHRS and CDR2 is YFSETQ in the germline V gene. The CDR3 totals 14 residues. V was pared by 3 bases and J by 1 base, with 10 bases between.

Sequencing was performed on blood. This sequence was found in a human donor in good health. V gene TRBV5-1 combines with J gene TRBJ1-2; no clear D gene. The CDR3 DNA reads TGCGCCAGCAGCTCCACTTATGATAACTATGGCTACACCTTC. Translation: CASSSTYDNYGYTF.